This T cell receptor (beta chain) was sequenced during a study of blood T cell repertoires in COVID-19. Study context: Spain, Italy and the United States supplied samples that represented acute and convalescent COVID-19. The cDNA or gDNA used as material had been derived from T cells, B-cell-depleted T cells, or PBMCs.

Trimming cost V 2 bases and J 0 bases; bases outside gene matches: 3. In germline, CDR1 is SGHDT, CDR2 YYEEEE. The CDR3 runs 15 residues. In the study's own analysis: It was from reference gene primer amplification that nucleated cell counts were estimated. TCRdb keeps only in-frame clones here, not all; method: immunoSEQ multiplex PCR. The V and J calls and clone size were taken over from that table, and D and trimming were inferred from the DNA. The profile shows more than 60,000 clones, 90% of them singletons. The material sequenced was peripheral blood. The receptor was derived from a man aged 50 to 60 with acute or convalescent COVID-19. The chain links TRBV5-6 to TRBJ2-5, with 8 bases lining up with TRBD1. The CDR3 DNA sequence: TGTGCCAGCAGCTTAACAGGGGGGTACCAAGAGACCCAGTACTTC. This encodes CASSLTGGYQETQYF.